These 14 T cell receptor beta chains were sequenced from one sample in a study of blood T cell repertoires in COVID-19. Sequencing was performed with immunoSEQ multiplex PCR; in TCRdb, only in-frame clones are kept and a portion is missing. The sample carries about 260,000 clones, 85% recorded once. Source material: peripheral blood. These receptors originate from a human donor in a cohort sampled during active COVID-19.

This clone was observed a handful of times. V gene TRBV19 combines with J gene TRBJ2-5; the match to TRBD2 covers 7 bases. V was clipped by 8 bases and J by 1 base; unmatched bases: 10. This CDR3 spans 15 amino acids. CDR1 is LNHDA and CDR2 is SQIVND in the germline V gene (reference sequence). The CDR3 here is CASRRASGLQETQYF. CDR3 sequence (DNA): TGTGCCAGTCGCCGCGCTAGCGGTCTCCAAGAGACCCAGTACTTC. The whole variable domain, filled in from reference TRBV19 and TRBJ2-5, reads DGGITQSPKYLFRKEGQNVTLSCEQNLNHDAMYWYRQDPGQGLRLIYYSQIVNDFQKGDIAEGYSVSREKKESFPLTVTSAQKNPTAFYLCASRRASGLQETQYFGPGTRLLVL.

The V call is TRBV10-3, the J call TRBJ2-7; D call uncertain. The CDR3 has 15 amino acids. V lost 0 bases and J 0 bases, leaving 9 bases between the germline ends. The V gene's germline CDR1 is ENHRY and CDR2 SYGVKD. The DNA of the CDR3 is TGTGCCATCAGTGAGTCCTCAACCGGCTCCTACGAGCAGTACTTC. This translates into CAISESSTGSYEQYF.

The rearrangement links TRBV18 to TRBJ1-1; D gene uncertain. CDR1 and CDR2 from the germline V gene are KGHSH and LQKENI. The CDR3 totals 15 residues. Trimming cost V 3 bases and J 1 base, with 12 bases left between them. As DNA, the CDR3 is TGTGCCAGCTCACCTCAAACCGCAGGGAACACTGAAGCTTTCTTT. Translated, it gives CASSPQTAGNTEAFF.

The genes are TRBV18 and TRBJ2-7; D possibly corresponds to TRBD2 (6 bases). The germline V gene has CDR1 KGHSH and CDR2 LQKENI. V was pared by 0 bases and J by 6 bases, with 27 bases between. This CDR3 is built from 19 residues. Here the CDR3 DNA reads TGTGCCAGCTCACCACCGGTCTTAGGGCTAGCGAATAGAGGAGGCGAGCAGTACTTC. This gives the protein CASSPPVLGLANRGGEQYF. The full variable domain, its missing parts supplied by reference TRBV18 and TRBJ2-7, is NAGVMQNPRHLVRRRGQEARLRCSPMKGHSHVYWYRQLPEEGLKFMVYLQKENIIDESGMPKERFSAEFPKEGPSILRIQQVVRGDSAAYFCASSPPVLGLANRGGEQYFGPGTRLTVT.

The chain combines TRBV2 with TRBJ2-2; D ambiguous. The CDR3 contains 15 residues. The ends were cut back, 3 bases at V and 4 bases at J, with 12 bases in the middle. Per germline, CDR1 SNHLY and CDR2 FYNNEI. CDR3 amino acids: CASSESHSSTGELFF. CDR3 bases: TGTGCCAGCAGTGAGTCCCACTCTTCCACCGGGGAGCTGTTTTTT.

V gene TRBV2 combines with J gene TRBJ2-2, with TRBD1 matching 7 bases. The length of the CDR3 is 15 residues. With V trimmed by 6 bases and J by 5 bases, 9 bases remained unmatched. Germline CDR1 SNHLY, CDR2 FYNNEI. The CDR3 sequence is CASRAQTGFTGELFF. The DNA of the CDR3 is TGTGCCAGCAGGGCGCAGACAGGGTTTACCGGGGAGCTGTTTTTT. The variable domain in full, with the rest retrieved from reference TRBV2 and TRBJ2-2, is EPEVTQTPSHQVTQMGQEVILRCVPISNHLYFYWYRQILGQKVEFLVSFYNNEISEKSEIFDDQFSVERPDGSNFTLKIRSTKLEDSAMYFCASRAQTGFTGELFFGEGSRLTVL.

The V call is TRBV19, the J call TRBJ1-2; the D is unclear. Per the germline V gene, CDR1 is LNHDA and CDR2 is SQIVND (reference sequence). This CDR3 has 15 amino acids. Trimming stripped 3 bases from V and 6 bases from J, with 17 bases between. The CDR3 reads CASSIPAGSLNGYTF. DNA of the CDR3: TGTGCCAGTAGTATCCCAGCGGGATCTCTCAATGGCTACACCTTC.

J is TRBJ2-7 and V is TRBV2; 7 bases are a match to TRBD2. The CDR3 has 13 residues. Trimming cost V 6 bases and J 7 bases; bases outside gene matches: 9. The germline gives CDR1 SNHLY, CDR2 FYNNEI. Here the CDR3 reads CASSPGLQREQYF. The CDR3 nucleotides are TGTGCCAGCAGCCCGGGACTACAGAGGGAGCAGTACTTC.

This clone was counted only a few times. The chain combines TRBV5-1 with TRBJ1-1, with 10 bases lining up with TRBD1. The CDR3 runs 15 residues. CDR1 and CDR2 from the germline V gene are SGHRS and YFSETQ. J lost 5 bases, V lost 4 bases, and 8 bases had no gene match. DNA for the CDR3: TGCGCCAGCAGCGGCCGACAGGGGGCGGTTACTGAAGCTTTCTTT. Amino acid sequence: CASSGRQGAVTEAFF.

Regarding this clone: This specimen includes other DNA sequences encoding the same CDR3. J is TRBJ2-2 and V is TRBV9, with TRBD1 matching 8 bases. Germline trimming cut 3 bases from V and 0 bases from J; bases unmatched to any gene: 1. Germline CDR1 SGDLS, CDR2 YYNGEE. The CDR3 spans 15 residues. The CDR3 reads CASSAGGTNTGELFF. CDR3 in DNA: TGTGCCAGCAGCGCAGGGGGCACGAACACCGGGGAGCTGTTTTTT.

This clone showed up just once. The chain joins TRBV7-2 to TRBJ1-5; no clear D gene. This CDR3 is 12 amino acids long. Looked up from germline, CDR1 is SGHTA and CDR2 is FQGNSA. Trimming left V 3 bases short and J 6 bases short, with 6 bases between. CDR3 bases: TGTGCCAGCAGCTTGGAGGGTCAGCCCCAGCATTTT. It specifies CASSLEGQPQHF.

The rearrangement joins TRBV10-3 to TRBJ2-5; 7 bases fit TRBD2. Trimming removed 5 bases from V and 1 base from J; junction bases left unmatched: 13. This CDR3 is 17 amino acids long. Germline lookup yields CDR1 ENHRY and CDR2 SYGVKD. DNA for the CDR3: TGTGCCATCAGTCCAAGGGAGCTTATAGCGGGCCAAGAGACCCAGTACTTC. Encoded protein: CAISPRELIAGQETQYF.

For this clone: The same CDR3 arises from other DNA sequences in this sample as well. The chain links TRBV29-1 to TRBJ2-1; the D gene is possibly TRBD2 (5 bases). V gave up 4 bases and J gave up 0 bases, with 7 bases separating them. CDR1 is SQVTM, CDR2 ANQGSEA, per germline. This CDR3 has 13 residues. CDR3 loop: CSVGRSSYNEQFF. CDR3 DNA: TGCAGCGTTGGGAGGAGCTCCTACAATGAGCAGTTCTTC.

This chain joins TRBV5-1 and TRBJ2-5; TRBD2 is a possible D gene (6 bases). Trimming left V 0 bases short and J 4 bases short, with 16 bases between. In germline, CDR1 is SGHRS, CDR2 YFSETQ. This CDR3 has 16 amino acids. CDR3 nucleotide sequence: TGCGCCAGCAGCTTGGCCAGCACCGGGAGTTTAGAGACCCAGTACTTC. It translates to CASSLASTGSLETQYF.